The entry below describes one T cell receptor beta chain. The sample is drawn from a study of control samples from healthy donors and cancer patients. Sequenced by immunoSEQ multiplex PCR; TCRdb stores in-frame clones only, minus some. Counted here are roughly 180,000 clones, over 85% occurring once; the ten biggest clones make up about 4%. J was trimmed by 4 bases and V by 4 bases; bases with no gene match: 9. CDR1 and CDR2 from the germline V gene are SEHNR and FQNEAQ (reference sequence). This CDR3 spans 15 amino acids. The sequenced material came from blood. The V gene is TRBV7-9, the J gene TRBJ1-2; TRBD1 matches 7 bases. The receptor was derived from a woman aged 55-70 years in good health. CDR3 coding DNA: TGTGCCAGCAGCTGGACAGGTCGGCGGGGCTATGGCTACACCTTC. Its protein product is CASSWTGRRGYGYTF.